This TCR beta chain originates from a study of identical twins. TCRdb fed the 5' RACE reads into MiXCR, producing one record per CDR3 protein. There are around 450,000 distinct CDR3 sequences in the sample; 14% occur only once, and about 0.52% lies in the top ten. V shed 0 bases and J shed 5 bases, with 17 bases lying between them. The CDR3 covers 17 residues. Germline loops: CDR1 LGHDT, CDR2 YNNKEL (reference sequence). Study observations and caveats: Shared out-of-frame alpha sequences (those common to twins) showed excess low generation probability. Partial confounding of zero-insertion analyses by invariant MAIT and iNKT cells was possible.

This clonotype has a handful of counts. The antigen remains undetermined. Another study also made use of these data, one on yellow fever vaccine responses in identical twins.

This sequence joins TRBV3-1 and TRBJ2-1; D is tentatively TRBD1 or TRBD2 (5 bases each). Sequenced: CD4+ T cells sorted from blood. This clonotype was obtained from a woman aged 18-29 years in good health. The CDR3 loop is CASSQEAPGRPNNEQFF. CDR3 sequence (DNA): TGTGCCAGCAGCCAAGAAGCACCGGGGCGCCCGAACAATGAGCAGTTCTTC.